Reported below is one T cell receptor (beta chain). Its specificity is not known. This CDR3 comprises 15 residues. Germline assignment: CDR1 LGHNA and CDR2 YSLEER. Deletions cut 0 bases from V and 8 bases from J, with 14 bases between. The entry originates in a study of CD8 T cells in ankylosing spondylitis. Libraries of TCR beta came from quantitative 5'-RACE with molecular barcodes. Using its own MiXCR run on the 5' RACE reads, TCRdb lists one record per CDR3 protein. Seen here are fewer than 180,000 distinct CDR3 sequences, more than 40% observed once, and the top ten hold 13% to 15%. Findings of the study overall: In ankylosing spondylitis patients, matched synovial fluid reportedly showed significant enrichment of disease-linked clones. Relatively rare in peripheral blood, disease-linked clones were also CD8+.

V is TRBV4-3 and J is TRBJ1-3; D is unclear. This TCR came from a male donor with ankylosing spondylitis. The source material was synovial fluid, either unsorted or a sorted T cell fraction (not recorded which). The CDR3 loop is CASSQDYNNGDTIYF. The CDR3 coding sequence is TGCGCCAGCAGCCAAGATTATAACAACGGAGACACCATATATTTT.